This entry lists 4 T cell receptor beta chains sequenced from one sample in a study of control samples from healthy donors and cancer patients. Assay: immunoSEQ multiplex PCR; the TCRdb copy retains only in-frame clones and omits some. The sample has about 98,000 clones, about four fifths seen once. Material: blood. Receptors were obtained from a man in his fifties or sixties in good health.

The table lists this clone with a few counts. The rearrangement links TRBV7-3 to TRBJ2-1; possibly TRBD2 for D (6 bases). The CDR3 extends over 14 amino acids. The V gene's germline CDR1 is SGHTA and CDR2 FQGTGA. The V gene lost 0 bases and the J gene lost 6 bases, with 9 bases spanning the gap. The CDR3 nucleotides read TGTGCCAGCAGCTTAACAGTCGGGGGCAATGAGCAGTTCTTC. Translation gives CASSLTVGGNEQFF. Based on the CDR3 plus reference TRBV7-3 and TRBJ2-1, the full variable domain is GAGVSQTPSNKVTEKGKYVELRCDPISGHTALYWYRQSLGQGPEFLIYFQGTGAADDSGLPNDRFFAVRPEGSVSTLKIQRTERGDSAVYLCASSLTVGGNEQFFGPGTRLTVL.

This chain links TRBV6-5 with TRBJ1-2; D is perhaps TRBD1 (6 bases). CDR1 is MNHEY, CDR2 SVGAGI, per germline. The CDR3 covers 12 residues. The V and J ends lost 6 bases and 7 bases respectively, with 12 bases between them. The CDR3 sequence is CASSHRAGGYTF. For the CDR3, the DNA is TGTGCCAGCAGCCACAGGGCGGGTGGCTACACCTTC.

V usage is TRBV14 and J usage is TRBJ2-3; possibly TRBD1 for D (6 bases). The length of the CDR3 is 15 residues. Trimming removed 1 base from V and 4 bases from J, with 12 bases in between. Germline V gene lookup returns CDR1 SGHDN and CDR2 FVKESK. In DNA form, the CDR3 reads TGTGCCAGCAGCCAAGTTGACAGGCCAGCAGATACGCAGTATTTT. It yields the protein CASSQVDRPADTQYF.

The V gene is TRBV7-9, the J gene TRBJ1-1, with TRBD1 as a possible D gene (6 bases). V lost 4 bases and J lost 5, with 11 bases in between. This CDR3 has 13 residues. Germline CDR1 and CDR2: SEHNR and FQNEAQ (reference sequence). The CDR3 loop is CASSSGGGTEAFF. The CDR3 DNA sequence: TGTGCCAGCAGCTCGGGAGGGGGGACTGAAGCTTTCTTT.